This TCR beta chain appears in the sequencing data of a study of CD8 T cells in Susac syndrome. Random hexamers primed reverse transcription of roughly 0.45 to 1 ug RNA. TCRdb passed the immunoSEQ multiplex PCR reads through MiXCR, listing each CDR3 protein once. This sample carries about 150,000 distinct CDR3 sequences, approximately 94% of them seen once, and the ten largest clones take 0.075% to 0.1%. V lost 6 bases and J 4 bases, leaving 19 bases between the germline ends. The CDR3 length is 16 residues. CDR1 LNHNV and CDR2 YYDKDF come from the germline V gene (reference sequence). The TCR originated in a human donor in good health. The V gene is TRBV15, the J gene TRBJ2-1, with a possible D match to TRBD2 (6 bases). The source material was CD4+ T cells from PBMCs. CDR3 in DNA: TGTGCCACCAGAGCGGGTTTAAACCCAGGTTACAATGAGCAGTTCTTC. Its translation is CATRAGLNPGYNEQFF. Full variable domain (outside the CDR3, taken from reference TRBV15 and TRBJ2-1): DAMVIQNPRYQVTQFGKPVTLSCSQTLNHNVMYWYQQKSSQAPKLLFHYYDKDFNNEADTPDNFQSRRPNTSFCFLDIRSPGLGDTAMYLCATRAGLNPGYNEQFFGPGTRLTVL.